Reported below is one TCR beta chain. CDR1 is LNHDA, CDR2 SQIVND, per germline (reference sequence). Deletions cut 4 bases from V and 4 bases from J, with 10 bases between. The CDR3 consists of 13 residues. The sample belongs to a study of cytomegalovirus exposure and HLA in healthy donors. Sequencing used immunoSEQ multiplex PCR; TCRdb keeps in-frame clones, though not all of them. There are fewer than 200,000 clones in the sample; approximately 84% occur only once, and around 2.8% lies in the top ten. The sequence came from a young woman in good health and CMV-seropositive. This chain links TRBV19 with TRBJ1-2; possible D gene TRBD1, 6 bases. Sequenced sample: PBMCs. This chain's CDR3 is CASSTSTGYGYTF. CDR3 DNA: TGTGCCAGTAGTACCTCGACAGGCTATGGCTACACCTTC.